The 16 T cell receptor beta chains below were found in one sample sequenced in a study of shared clonotypes between healthy human individuals. Sequenced by immunoSEQ multiplex PCR; TCRdb stores in-frame clones only, minus some. The sample records hundreds of thousands of clones, around four fifths being singletons. The sample was memory CD4+ T cells sorted from blood. Subset noted: CD45RA-negative fraction. The source is a woman younger than 45 in good health.

The V and J genes are TRBV6-1 and TRBJ1-2, with a weak D call TRBD1 (5 bases). This CDR3 spans 12 amino acids. The V end was cut by 4 bases, the J end by 4 bases, with 7 bases between. CDR1 is MNHNS, CDR2 SASEGT, per germline. CDR3 in DNA: TGTGCCAGCAGTGCAGGGATCTATGGCTACACCTTC. Translation: CASSAGIYGYTF.

The gene calls are TRBV10-3 and TRBJ2-1; 11 bases are shared with TRBD2. There are 16 residues in the CDR3. Germline lookup yields CDR1 ENHRY and CDR2 SYGVKD. With V trimmed by 0 bases and J by 7 bases, 5 bases remained unmatched. In DNA, the CDR3 is TGTGCCATCAGTGAGTCGGTAGCGGGAGGGGTAAATGAGCAGTTCTTC. Protein sequence: CAISESVAGGVNEQFF.

The chain employs TRBV29-1 and TRBJ2-1; 7 bases align to TRBD2. Germline CDR1 is SQVTM and CDR2 is ANQGSEA. The CDR3 spans 13 residues. V shed 4 bases and J 8 bases; nucleotides not matched to a gene: 8. CDR3 nucleotides: TGCAGCGTTGTGTCTAGCGGTTTTCATGAGCAGTTCTTC. This sequence encodes CSVVSSGFHEQFF.

V is TRBV9 and J is TRBJ1-1, with no clear D. Germline V gives CDR1 SGDLS, CDR2 YYNGEE. The ends were cut back, 0 bases at V and 1 base at J, with 13 bases in the middle. The CDR3 totals 16 residues. CDR3 protein: CASSVGELGANTEAFF. The CDR3 nucleotides read TGTGCCAGCAGCGTAGGCGAATTGGGAGCGAACACTGAAGCTTTCTTT.

This clone was seen only once. V is TRBV6-6 and J is TRBJ2-1; the match to TRBD2 covers 8 bases. Per germline, CDR1 MNHNY and CDR2 SVGAGI (reference sequence). This CDR3 spans 15 amino acids. V was clipped by 6 bases and J by 5 bases; unmatched bases: 9. Here the CDR3 reads CASRETGTSNNEQFF. CDR3 DNA: TGTGCCAGCAGGGAGACCGGGACTAGTAACAATGAGCAGTTCTTC.

The gene calls are TRBV19 and TRBJ1-5; TRBD1 aligns across 9 bases. Germline loops: CDR1 LNHDA, CDR2 SQIVND (reference sequence). CDR3 size: 15 residues. V was clipped by 4 bases and J by 6 bases; unmatched bases: 7. The CDR3 bases are TGTGCCAGTAGTAGGGGACAGGGATTGAGTCAGCCCCAGCATTTT. It translates to CASSRGQGLSQPQHF.

V is TRBV19 and J is TRBJ1-2; the D gene is possibly TRBD1 (6 bases). The CDR3 has 14 residues. V shed 3 bases and J shed 5 bases, with 13 bases lying between them. Germline loops: CDR1 LNHDA, CDR2 SQIVND (reference sequence). The CDR3 sequence: CASSIGAGTYGYTF. DNA of the CDR3: TGTGCCAGTAGTATTGGGGCAGGGACATATGGCTACACCTTC.

This chain links TRBV2 with TRBJ2-7; possibly TRBD1 for D (6 bases). V was clipped by 7 bases and J by 6 bases, with 16 bases between them. The length of the CDR3 is 13 residues. In germline, CDR1 is SNHLY, CDR2 FYNNEI. The CDR3 sequence: CASKPDRKLEQYF. For the CDR3, the DNA is TGTGCCAGCAAACCTGACAGGAAACTCGAGCAGTACTTC.

Notes on this clone: Other nucleotide sequences from this sample produce the same CDR3. J is TRBJ1-5 and V is TRBV28; D unresolved. Trimming removed 3 bases from V and 0 bases from J, with 3 bases in between. Germline CDR1 is MDHEN and CDR2 is SYDVKM. This CDR3 spans 13 amino acids. CDR3 sequence reads: CASSLYSNQPQHF. CDR3 DNA sequence: TGTGCCAGCAGTTTGTATAGCAATCAGCCCCAGCATTTT.

Concerning this clone itself: This specimen includes other DNA sequences encoding the same CDR3. This chain connects TRBV5-1 to TRBJ2-1; 14 positions agree with TRBD2. Germline V gene sequence: CDR1 SGHRS, CDR2 YFSETQ. CDR3 length: 15 amino acids. The trim removed 3 bases at V and 5 bases at J, leaving 1 base unmatched. This CDR3 is CASSWTSGGHNEQFF. The DNA of the CDR3 is TGCGCCAGCAGCTGGACTAGCGGGGGGCACAATGAGCAGTTCTTC.

The chain has TRBV6-1 and TRBJ2-2; D possibly corresponds to TRBD2 (5 bases). Germline CDR1 and CDR2: MNHNS and SASEGT. V dropped 8 bases and J dropped 6 bases, with 13 bases sitting between them. This CDR3 region has 13 residues. CDR3 protein: CASGRDSAGELFF. In nucleotides, the CDR3 is TGTGCCAGCGGTCGGGATTCAGCCGGGGAGCTGTTTTTT.

This chain connects TRBV28 to TRBJ2-3, with 8 bases matching TRBD2. Germline V gene sequence: CDR1 MDHEN, CDR2 SYDVKM. The CDR3 totals 15 residues. V lost 5 bases and J lost 5; bases outside the gene matches: 9. The CDR3 DNA reads TGTGCCAGCAGTCACGGGGGTCTAGCGGGAGATACGCAGTATTTT. This gives the protein CASSHGGLAGDTQYF.

The J gene is TRBJ1-5, the V gene TRBV2, with 7 bases matching TRBD1. The CDR3 has 15 amino acids. V was pared by 5 bases and J by 3 bases, with 7 bases of the junction left unmatched. In germline, CDR1 is SNHLY, CDR2 FYNNEI. CDR3 sequence reads: CASSSRDRYNQPQHF. CDR3 nucleotides: TGTGCCAGCAGTTCCCGGGACAGATACAATCAGCCCCAGCATTTT.

The V gene is TRBV28, the J gene TRBJ2-7; 11 bases fit TRBD2. CDR3 length: 15 amino acids. V trimming: 6 bases; J trimming: 3 bases; junction bases outside the gene matches: 7. Germline CDR1 is MDHEN and CDR2 is SYDVKM. CDR3: CASSARLAGIYEQYF. CDR3 DNA sequence: TGTGCCAGCAGCGCTAGACTAGCGGGAATCTACGAGCAGTACTTC. Full variable domain (rest looked up from reference TRBV28 and TRBJ2-7): DVKVTQSSRYLVKRTGEKVFLECVQDMDHENMFWYRQDPGLGLRLIYFSYDVKMKEKGDIPEGYSVSREKKERFSLILESASTNQTSMYLCASSARLAGIYEQYFGPGTRLTVT.

The chain employs TRBV2 and TRBJ2-2, with 8 nucleotides matching TRBD1. V was pared by 6 bases and J by 6 bases, with 9 bases of the junction left unmatched. The CDR3 is 15 amino acids. Germline V gene data show CDR1 as SNHLY and CDR2 as FYNNEI. CDR3 coding DNA: TGTGCCAGCAGGACGTTGCGACAGGGGCCCGGGGAGCTGTTTTTT. Its translation is CASRTLRQGPGELFF.

CDR3 bases: TGTGCCTGGAGTGTTGGACGTAGCAATCAGCCCCAGCATTTT. Encoded protein: CAWSVGRSNQPQHF. The V call is TRBV30, the J call TRBJ1-5; no reliable D call. This CDR3 region has 14 residues. V was cut by 0 bases and J by 0 bases, with 6 bases left in between. Germline V CDR1 and CDR2: GTSNPN, SVGIG (reference sequence).